This TCR beta chain was recovered during a study of blood T cell repertoires in COVID-19 (dated by TCRdb to the early 2020s). Study-wide context: Samples from collaborators originated in the United States, Italy and Spain and spanned both the acute and convalescent phases of COVID-19. The material from the prospective study consisted of cDNA or gDNA derived from T cells, B-cell-depleted T cells, or PBMCs. The repertoires were released in a freely available public database intended as a resource for research on the immune response to SARS-CoV-2. The samples were drawn from the first 160 participants of the ongoing ImmuneRACE study and from some 1,300 subjects provided by 6 global collaborators. Where HLA class I and class II types were available, the types were taken from metadata supplied by the sample provider, not from assay-based typing. Subjects who had been exposed to COVID-19, were actively infected with it, or had recovered from it provided the deeply sampled blood TCRbeta repertoires that made up the dataset. The sample metadata nearly always contained a de-identified subject ID, COVID-19 status, age in years and sex.

Collaborating institutions collected whole blood in K2EDTA tubes following their own protocols. For TCRbeta analysis, collaborators shipped samples in one of three forms: frozen whole blood, isolated PBMCs, or DNA extracted from either of those sample types. V is reduced by 5 bases and J by 5 bases, leaving a spacing of 18 bases between them. The CDR3 spans 15 residues, from the cysteine through the phenylalanine. Of the read, only the CDR3 DNA is kept; its 45 bases are in frame from base 1. CDR1 and CDR2 are read off the germline V gene as MDHEN and SYDVKM. Overall study outcomes, separate from this receptor: Clinical and demographic metadata were provided uncurated, with the amount varying by source and participant.

This clone is a singleton in its sample. Its antigen target is currently unknown. No base qualities exist here, and no much larger clone lies one base off it. The immunoSEQ Assay, a bias-controlled multiplex PCR, was used to amplify TCRbeta CDR3 regions from genomic DNA. Turning to the authors' computational methods: Nucleated cell counts per sample were estimated from amplification of reference gene primers within the assay. Sequence reads were collapsed and filtered to measure the absolute abundance of every unique TCRbeta CDR3 rearrangement. For each sample, productive Simpson clonality was calculated as the square root of Simpson's diversity index across productive rearrangements. TCRdb re-hosts the immuneACCESS table, in-frame sequences only. Its copies lack some clones; in the studies checked, an unresolved V gene accounts for under half of them, and the cause for the rest is not known. The V and J calls and clone size were taken over from that table, and D and trimming were inferred from the DNA. A total of roughly 230,000 clones appear in this sample, approximately 83% of them only once. Over 4.5% of the sample is taken by the ten largest.

The sequence is built from TRBV28 and TRBJ1-2; tentative D gene TRBD1, with 5 bases matching. The clonotype originates from a human donor in a cohort sampled during active COVID-19. Sequences were obtained from peripheral blood. The CDR3 corresponds to CASSGSGVLVYGYTF. The nucleotides are TGTGCCAGCAGTGGCTCGGGGGTATTGGTTTATGGCTACACCTTC.